These T cell receptor beta chains were read from a single sample in a study of T-cell reconstitution after alpha-beta-depleted transplantation in children. TCRdb independently ran MiXCR on the PCR reads; one entry per CDR3 protein. This table has some 500,000 distinct CDR3 sequences, about 33% appearing once. Here the sequenced sample was PBMCs from the stem cell graft donor, taken from the stem cell graft. These receptors were collected from a human donor who donated a stem cell graft to a child with aplastic anemia. Each CDR3 is given with its conserved first and last residue. D genes are given only for firm matches. Clone size appears in some rows only: once, few, many, or a class for an expanded clone.

v_call: TRBV12-3/TRBV12-4; j_call: TRBJ1-5; d_call: -; clone_size: -; cdr3_nt: TGTGCCAGCAGTTTCTCAGGGTCCCAGCATTTT; cdr3_aa: CASSFSGSQHF
v_call: TRBV27; j_call: TRBJ1-5; d_call: -; clone_size: few; cdr3_nt: TGTGCCAGCAGAATTAACGCGGGGTCGGGCAATCAGCCCCAGCATTTT; cdr3_aa: CASRINAGSGNQPQHF
v_call: TRBV3-1; j_call: TRBJ2-1; d_call: TRBD2; clone_size: -; cdr3_nt: TGTGCCAGCAGCCTCAGGTGGGCTAGCGGGAGTAATGAGCAGTTCTTC; cdr3_aa: CASSLRWASGSNEQFF
v_call: TRBV20-1; j_call: TRBJ2-3; d_call: -; clone_size: -; cdr3_nt: TGCAGTGCCGCTAGTGCAGATACGCAGTATTTT; cdr3_aa: CSAASADTQYF
v_call: TRBV6-5; j_call: TRBJ1-2; d_call: -; clone_size: few; cdr3_nt: TGTGCCAGCAGTTACTCAAGGGATGGCTATGGCTACACCTTC; cdr3_aa: CASSYSRDGYGYTF
v_call: TRBV5-1; j_call: TRBJ1-5; d_call: -; clone_size: -; cdr3_nt: TGCGCCAGCAGCTTGTCCCCTCGGTATGGGGGCAGCCAGCCCCAGCATTTT; cdr3_aa: CASSLSPRYGGSQPQHF
v_call: TRBV10-2; j_call: TRBJ2-1; d_call: -; clone_size: -; cdr3_nt: TGCGCCAGCGTGCTAGGCCGCGGGAATGAGCAGTTCTTC; cdr3_aa: CASVLGRGNEQFF
v_call: TRBV29-1; j_call: TRBJ1-2; d_call: TRBD1; clone_size: few; cdr3_nt: TGCAGCATGAGCCTGGGACAGGGGAGCGGCTACACCTTC; cdr3_aa: CSMSLGQGSGYTF
v_call: TRBV18; j_call: TRBJ2-1; d_call: TRBD2; clone_size: -; cdr3_nt: TGTGCCAGCTCACCGAGTTCTAGCGGGAGGTTCTACAATGAGCAGTTCTTC; cdr3_aa: CASSPSSSGRFYNEQFF
v_call: TRBV20-1; j_call: TRBJ1-1; d_call: -; clone_size: many; cdr3_nt: TGCAGTGCTCACCGGGCCGCGCGGGACACTGAAGCTTTCTTT; cdr3_aa: CSAHRAARDTEAFF
v_call: TRBV4-3; j_call: TRBJ2-2; d_call: TRBD1; clone_size: -; cdr3_nt: TGCGCCAGCAGCCACGCTACAGGGGCGGGCACCGGGGAGCTGTTTTTT; cdr3_aa: CASSHATGAGTGELFF